Listed below are T cell receptor beta chains from one sample, sequenced in a study of blood T cell repertoires in COVID-19. Using immunoSEQ multiplex PCR, the repertoire was profiled, and TCRdb retains in-frame clones only, with some absent. The sample lists under 150,000 clones, around nine tenths occurring once. The sequencing sample was made of peripheral blood. These receptors were obtained from a human donor in a cohort sampled during active COVID-19. Both conserved end residues are part of each CDR3. Each record gives: CDR3 length, clone size, J gene, D gene, V gene, CDR3 protein, CDR3 DNA. A D gene is named only where the DNA matches it firmly. Rows give clone size only sometimes, using once, few, many, or a class for an expanded clone.

>15|-|TRBJ1-1|TRBD1|TRBV7-2
CASSSKGDRGREAFF
TGTGCCAGCAGCTCTAAGGGGGACAGGGGCAGGGAAGCTTTCTTT
>15|-|TRBJ1-2|TRBD1|TRBV7-2
CASGSGGGAYYGYTF
TGTGCCAGCGGGAGTGGAGGGGGCGCGTACTATGGCTACACCTTC
>16|-|TRBJ2-7|TRBD1|TRBV15
CATSRDRAGGFYEQYF
TGTGCCACCAGCAGAGATAGAGCAGGGGGTTTCTACGAGCAGTACTTC
>18|-|TRBJ2-7|TRBD1|TRBV23-1
CASSQWGTQGVMTYEQYF
TGCGCCAGCAGTCAATGGGGGACGCAGGGGGTGATGACCTACGAGCAGTACTTC
>15|-|TRBJ2-1|-|TRBV7-2
CASSGTKWRYNEQFF
TGTGCCAGCAGCGGCACCAAATGGAGGTACAATGAGCAGTTCTTC
>13|-|TRBJ1-3|-|TRBV20-1
CSASLAGGNTIYF
TGCAGTGCTAGTTTGGCGGGAGGAAACACCATATATTTT
>14|-|TRBJ2-1|-|TRBV19
CASSPQGEYNEQFF
TGTGCCAGTAGCCCCCAGGGTGAATACAATGAGCAGTTCTTC
>14|-|TRBJ2-7|-|TRBV5-6
CASSEGGGGNKQYF
TGTGCCAGCAGCGAGGGGGGGGGCGGGAACAAGCAGTACTTC
>22|-|TRBJ2-5|TRBD1|TRBV10-1
CASSPSSRGLKVAATTQETQYF
TGCGCCAGCAGCCCCTCTAGCAGGGGGCTGAAGGTAGCAGCTACTACTCAAGAGACCCAGTACTTC
>18|-|TRBJ2-6|-|TRBV9
CASSVDRASISGANVLTF
TGTGCCAGCAGCGTAGACAGGGCTTCGATCTCTGGGGCCAACGTCCTGACTTTC
>15|-|TRBJ2-1|TRBD1|TRBV2
CASSRQGQGYNEQFF
TGTGCCAGCAGTCGACAGGGCCAAGGATACAATGAGCAGTTCTTC
>11|-|TRBJ2-7|-|TRBV5-6
CASSADLVQYF
TGTGCCAGCAGCGCCGACTTAGTGCAGTACTTC
>14|-|TRBJ1-4|-|TRBV5-4
CASSLGGVGEKLFF
TGTGCCAGCAGCTTAGGAGGGGTCGGGGAAAAACTGTTTTTT
>15|-|TRBJ2-2|TRBD2|TRBV7-2
CASSRTSGSTGELFF
TGTGCCAGCAGTCGGACTAGCGGGAGCACCGGGGAGCTGTTTTTT
>14|-|TRBJ1-6|TRBD1|TRBV25-1
CASSLGTGFSPLHF
TGTGCCAGCAGCTTGGGGACAGGGTTCTCACCCCTCCACTTT
>15|-|TRBJ2-1|TRBD2|TRBV27
CASSLGTSGVLEQFF
TGTGCCAGCAGTTTGGGGACTAGCGGTGTCCTTGAGCAGTTCTTC
>13|-|TRBJ1-5|TRBD1|TRBV12-3/TRBV12-4
CASSRGLSQPQHF
TGTGCCAGCAGCAGGGGGCTAAGTCAGCCCCAGCATTTT
>15|-|TRBJ1-5|TRBD1|TRBV7-9
CASSLAGTGNQPQHF
TGTGCCAGCAGCTTAGCCGGGACAGGGAATCAGCCCCAGCATTTT
>19|-|TRBJ2-3|TRBD2|TRBV3-1/TRBV3-2
CASSQDELGLAESTDTQYF
TGTGCCAGCAGCCAAGATGAGTTGGGTCTAGCGGAAAGCACAGATACGCAGTATTTT
>17|-|TRBJ2-5|TRBD2|TRBV3-1/TRBV3-2
CASSQEEGLAGYETQYF
TGTGCCAGCAGCCAAGAAGAGGGACTAGCGGGCTACGAGACCCAGTACTTC
>14|-|TRBJ2-3|TRBD1|TRBV11-3
CASSSGQVGDTQYF
TGTGCCAGCAGCTCCGGACAGGTGGGGGATACGCAGTATTTT
>12|-|TRBJ2-3|-|TRBV30
CALEAGTDTQYF
TGTGCCTTGGAGGCAGGCACAGATACGCAGTATTTT
>15|-|TRBJ2-5|TRBD1|TRBV29-1
CSVDDTGVRFETQYF
TGCAGCGTTGACGACACAGGGGTGCGATTCGAGACCCAGTACTTC
>17|-|TRBJ2-3|TRBD2|TRBV5-4
CASSGDTSGSVADTQYF
TGTGCCAGCAGCGGAGACACTAGCGGGAGCGTCGCAGATACGCAGTATTTT
>15|-|TRBJ1-5|-|TRBV25-1
CASSDSRLSNQPQHF
TGTGCCAGCAGTGACTCTCGACTAAGCAATCAGCCCCAGCATTTT
>16|once|TRBJ1-6|-|TRBV18
CASSPPGQGGNSPLHF
TGTGCCAGCTCACCACCGGGGCAGGGCGGCAATTCACCCCTCCACTTT
>16|many|TRBJ2-5|TRBD1|TRBV5-4
CASSPAGTGWQETQYF
TGTGCCAGCAGCCCGGCCGGGACAGGGTGGCAAGAGACCCAGTACTTC
>15|-|TRBJ2-3|-|TRBV19
CASSDQRPPQDTQYF
TGTGCCAGTAGCGATCAGCGGCCCCCACAGGATACGCAGTATTTT
>14|-|TRBJ2-7|-|TRBV11-2
CASSLDRGPYEQYF
TGTGCCAGCAGCTTAGACAGGGGACCGTACGAGCAGTACTTC
>13|few|TRBJ1-5|-|TRBV18
CASSLGAAQPQHF
TGTGCCAGCTCACTAGGGGCGGCTCAGCCCCAGCATTTT
>14|-|TRBJ1-5|-|TRBV6-2/TRBV6-3
CASSSTSLTQPQHF
TGTGCCAGCAGTTCCACGAGTCTTACCCAGCCCCAGCATTTT
>15|once|TRBJ2-1|-|TRBV5-8
CASSLTRSSYNEQFF
TGTGCCAGCAGCTTAACTCGAAGCTCCTACAATGAGCAGTTCTTC
>19|-|TRBJ2-3|-|TRBV3-1/TRBV3-2
CASSHAPQKPTASPDTQYF
TGTGCCAGCAGCCACGCACCCCAAAAGCCCACCGCATCTCCAGATACGCAGTATTTT
>14|-|TRBJ1-4|-|TRBV6-5
CASQPAGVNEKLFF
TGTGCCAGCCAACCAGCCGGGGTAAATGAAAAACTGTTTTTT
>18|-|TRBJ2-5|-|TRBV6-6
CASSRHRDIHVRKETQYF
TGTGCCAGCAGTCGACACCGGGACATACACGTACGCAAAGAGACCCAGTACTTC
>15|-|TRBJ2-3|-|TRBV18
CASSPRTEGTDTQYF
TGTGCCAGCTCACCTCGGACAGAAGGCACAGATACGCAGTATTTT
>18|-|TRBJ1-6|TRBD1|TRBV30
CAWSLGHRTGAPNSPLHF
TGTGCCTGGAGCTTGGGACACCGGACAGGGGCCCCTAATTCACCCCTCCACTTT
>17|-|TRBJ2-5|-|TRBV7-2
CASSFDLDSLRSETQYF
TGTGCCAGCAGCTTTGACCTGGACTCCCTAAGATCAGAGACCCAGTACTTC
>14|-|TRBJ2-7|-|TRBV6-2/TRBV6-3
CASSQPNYFSEQYF
TGTGCCAGCAGCCAGCCCAACTACTTCTCCGAGCAGTACTTC
>14|-|TRBJ2-5|TRBD2|TRBV19
CASSSREGQETQYF
TGTGCCAGTAGTTCCCGGGAGGGTCAAGAGACCCAGTACTTC
>15|-|TRBJ2-7|TRBD1|TRBV7-2
CASSAPGQGIYEQYF
TGTGCCAGCAGCGCACCGGGACAGGGCATCTACGAGCAGTACTTC